The next 2 T cell receptor beta chains were all read from a single sample in a study of technical replicates of blood from a few donors. Only in-frame clones appear in the TCRdb table, and some are missing; sequencing was by immunoSEQ multiplex PCR. The sample yields just over 80,000 clones, around 94% seen once. What was sequenced was T cells isolated from PBMCs. The receptors were sampled from a human donor in good health.

V gene TRBV10-3 combines with J gene TRBJ2-2; 8 bases agree with TRBD2. This CDR3 spans 15 amino acids. V dropped 6 bases and J dropped 5; count of bases not matched to a gene: 8. CDR1 and CDR2 from the germline V gene are ENHRY and SYGVKD. The CDR3 DNA sequence: TGTGCCATCAGCTTTGGGACTAGTTTAACCGGGGAGCTGTTTTTT. This codes for CAISFGTSLTGELFF.

The CDR3 loop is CASSWGGYGYTF. CDR3 DNA: TGTGCCAGCAGTTGGGGCGGCTATGGCTACACCTTC. The chain employs TRBV28 and TRBJ1-2, with a possible D match to TRBD1 (5 bases). In germline, CDR1 is MDHEN, CDR2 SYDVKM. The CDR3 is made up of 12 amino acids. V was clipped by 4 bases and J by 4 bases, with 7 bases between them.